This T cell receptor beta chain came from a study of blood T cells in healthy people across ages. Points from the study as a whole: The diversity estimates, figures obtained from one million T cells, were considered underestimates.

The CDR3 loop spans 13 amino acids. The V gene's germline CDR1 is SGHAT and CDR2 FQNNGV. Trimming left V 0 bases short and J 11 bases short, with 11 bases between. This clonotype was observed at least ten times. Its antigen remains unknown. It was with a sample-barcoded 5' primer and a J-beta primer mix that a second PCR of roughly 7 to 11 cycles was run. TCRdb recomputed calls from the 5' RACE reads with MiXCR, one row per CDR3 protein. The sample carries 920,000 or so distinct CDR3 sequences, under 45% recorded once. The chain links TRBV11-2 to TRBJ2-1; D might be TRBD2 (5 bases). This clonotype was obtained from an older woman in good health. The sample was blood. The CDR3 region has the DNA TGTGCCAGCAGCTTAGACGGAGGTGTTAAGCAGTTCTTC. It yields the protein CASSLDGGVKQFF.